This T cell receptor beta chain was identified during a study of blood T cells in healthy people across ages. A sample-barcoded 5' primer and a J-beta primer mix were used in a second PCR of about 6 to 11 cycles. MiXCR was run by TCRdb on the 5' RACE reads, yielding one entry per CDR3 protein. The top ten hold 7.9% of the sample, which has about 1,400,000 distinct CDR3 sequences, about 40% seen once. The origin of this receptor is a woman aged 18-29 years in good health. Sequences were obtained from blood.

CDR3 sequence (DNA): TGTGCCAGCTGGGCGGGGAGCTACAATGAGCAGTTCTTC. Translated, it gives CASWAGSYNEQFF. The rearrangement uses TRBV28 and TRBJ2-1; the D gene is possibly TRBD2 (6 bases). The germline CDR1 and CDR2 sequences are MDHEN and SYDVKM. The ends were cut back, 8 bases at V and 3 bases at J, with 11 bases in the middle. This CDR3 has 13 amino acids.